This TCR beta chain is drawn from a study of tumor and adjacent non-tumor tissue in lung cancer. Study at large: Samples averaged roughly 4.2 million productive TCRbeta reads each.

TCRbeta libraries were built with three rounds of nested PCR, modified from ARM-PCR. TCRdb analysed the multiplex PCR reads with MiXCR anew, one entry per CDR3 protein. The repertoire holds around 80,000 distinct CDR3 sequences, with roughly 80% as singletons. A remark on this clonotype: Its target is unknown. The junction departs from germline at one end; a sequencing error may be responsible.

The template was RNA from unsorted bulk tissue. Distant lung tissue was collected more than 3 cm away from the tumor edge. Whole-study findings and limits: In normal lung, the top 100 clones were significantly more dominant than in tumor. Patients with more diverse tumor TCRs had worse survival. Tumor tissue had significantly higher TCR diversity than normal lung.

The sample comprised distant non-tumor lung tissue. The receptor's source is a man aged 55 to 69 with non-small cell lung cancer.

CDR3 in amino acids: CVSSCPAGGPGEQFF. The CDR3 nucleotides read TGTGTCAGCAGTTGTCCTGCGGGAGGGCCGGGTGAGCAGTTCTTC. The genes are TRBV6-2 or TRBV6-3 and TRBJ2-1, with 9 bases fitting TRBD2. Germline V gives CDR1 MNHEY, CDR2 SVGEGT. CDR3 size: 15 residues.